This passage covers 21 T cell receptor beta chains from one sample sequenced in a study of blood T cell repertoires in COVID-19. The table came from immunoSEQ multiplex PCR; TCRdb's copy has only in-frame clones and leaves some out. Among a few hundred thousand clones listed, 92% were seen once. Sequencing used PBMCs or T cells enriched from blood (not recorded which). Source of these receptors: a woman between 25 and 40 years old who had recovered from COVID-19.

The table lists this clone with a count of one. V and J are TRBV20-1 and TRBJ1-1, with a weak D call TRBD1 (5 bases). Trimming left V 1 base short and J 8 bases short, with 8 bases between. This CDR3 has 11 residues. Per germline, CDR1 DFQATT and CDR2 SNEGSKA (reference sequence). CDR3 amino acids: CSARGQLEAFF. The CDR3 DNA sequence: TGCAGTGCTAGAGGACAGCTCGAAGCTTTCTTT.

The chain combines TRBV5-5 with TRBJ1-4, with TRBD1 matching over 12 bases. With 2 bases clipped from V and 14 bases from J, the junction kept 7 bases outside the gene matches. This CDR3 spans 14 amino acids. Germline V CDR1 and CDR2: SGHKS, YYEKEE (reference sequence). CDR3 region: CASSFTGTGGMLFF. The CDR3 coding sequence is TGTGCCAGCAGCTTCACCGGGACAGGGGGCATGCTGTTTTTT. Full variable domain (missing parts from reference TRBV5-5 and TRBJ1-4): DAGVTQSPTHLIKTRGQQVTLRCSPISGHKSVSWYQQVLGQGPQFIFQYYEKEERGRGNFPDRFSARQFPNYSSELNVNALLLGDSALYLCASSFTGTGGMLFFGSGTQLSVL.

The chain carries TRBV9 and TRBJ2-2; 8 bases match TRBD1. The germline V gene encodes CDR1 SGDLS and CDR2 YYNGEE. The CDR3 has 14 residues. V shed 0 bases, J shed 9 bases, and the junction held 4 bases outside the gene matches. As DNA, the CDR3 is TGTGCCAGCAGCGTAGGACAGGGGCGCCGGGAGCTGTTTTTT. Its translation: CASSVGQGRRELFF. Full variable domain (rest looked up from reference TRBV9 and TRBJ2-2): DSGVTQTPKHLITATGQRVTLRCSPRSGDLSVYWYQQSLDQGLQFLIQYYNGEERAKGNILERFSAQQFPDLHSELNLSSLELGDSALYFCASSVGQGRRELFFGEGSRLTVL.

The chain couples TRBV5-1 to TRBJ1-6; 11 positions match TRBD1. The V gene end was trimmed by 5 bases and the J gene end by 9 bases; junction bases not matched to a gene: 4. CDR3 size: 14 residues. CDR1 is SGHRS, CDR2 YFSETQ, per germline. The CDR3 bases are TGCGCCAGCAGTAAAGGACAGGGGGCTTCACCCCTCCACTTT. Translated, it gives CASSKGQGASPLHF.

The J gene is TRBJ2-2, the V gene TRBV9; 8 nucleotides align to TRBD2. This CDR3 region has 15 residues. Germline trimming cut 4 bases from V and 7 bases from J; bases unmatched to any gene: 9. The germline V gene has CDR1 SGDLS and CDR2 YYNGEE. The chain's CDR3 is CASSWSGSGNGELFF. CDR3 bases: TGTGCCAGCAGCTGGAGCGGGAGCGGAAACGGGGAGCTGTTTTTT.

This clone showed up just a few times. The rearrangement links TRBV7-2 to TRBJ2-2, with D unresolved. CDR3 length: 16 residues. CDR1 and CDR2 from the germline V gene are SGHTA and FQGNSA. Trimming took 0 bases from V and 1 from J, leaving 9 bases between them. CDR3 in amino acids: CASSLAPPRNTGELFF. The CDR3 DNA sequence: TGTGCCAGCAGCTTAGCCCCTCCTAGGAACACCGGGGAGCTGTTTTTT.

This chain connects TRBV2 to TRBJ1-4; D is unresolved. Germline CDR1 SNHLY, CDR2 FYNNEI. V gave up 2 bases and J gave up 13 bases, with 20 bases separating them. This CDR3 comprises 15 residues. CDR3 sequence reads: CASSERRGQVQRLFF. The DNA of the CDR3 is TGTGCCAGCAGTGAACGGCGGGGTCAGGTTCAGCGACTGTTTTTT.

On this clone itself: The sample has other DNA sequences that encode this CDR3 too. The rearrangement links TRBV28 to TRBJ1-2, with unresolved D. V dropped 2 bases and J dropped 4 bases, with 5 bases sitting between them. The V gene's germline CDR1 is MDHEN and CDR2 SYDVKM. CDR3 size: 12 residues. For the CDR3, the DNA is TGTGCCAGCAGTTTAGGCAGCTATGGCTACACCTTC. It translates to CASSLGSYGYTF.

The chain is built from TRBV5-5 and TRBJ1-4, with a possible D match to TRBD1 (5 bases). The V end was cut by 4 bases, the J end by 16 bases, with 17 bases between. CDR1 is SGHKS, CDR2 YYEKEE, per germline (reference sequence). The CDR3 is 12 residues long. This chain's CDR3 is CASSLRGGESFF. The DNA of the CDR3 is TGTGCCAGCAGCCTCCGCGGGGGGGAATCGTTTTTT.

V usage is TRBV27 and J usage is TRBJ2-3; TRBD2 is a possible D gene (6 bases). V lost 1 base to trimming and J lost 0 bases, with 11 bases between them. In germline, CDR1 is MNHEY, CDR2 SMNVEV (reference sequence). This CDR3 has 16 residues. DNA of the CDR3: TGTGCCAGCAGTTTATTGGACTATACTAGCACAGATACGCAGTATTTT. Its protein is CASSLLDYTSTDTQYF.

J is TRBJ1-1 and V is TRBV7-2, with TRBD1 matching over 10 bases. V lost 5 bases and J lost 0; bases outside the gene matches: 9. Germline V gene lookup returns CDR1 SGHTA and CDR2 FQGNSA. The CDR3 extends over 17 amino acids. In nucleotides, the CDR3 is TGTGCCAGCAGCCTGGGACAGGGGAGTAGTGTGAACACTGAAGCTTTCTTT. It codes for CASSLGQGSSVNTEAFF.

In DNA form, the CDR3 reads TGTGCCAGCTCCCCCGGCGGCTCTGGGGCCAACGTCCTGACTTTC. It translates to CASSPGGSGANVLTF. This chain joins TRBV7-9 and TRBJ2-6; D remains unclear. V gave up 8 bases and J gave up 0 bases, with 11 bases separating them. This CDR3 spans 15 amino acids. Germline V gene data show CDR1 as SEHNR and CDR2 as FQNEAQ (reference sequence).

The chain is built from TRBV19 and TRBJ2-3; TRBD1 might be the D (6 bases). CDR3 length: 15 amino acids. Trimming stripped 2 bases from V and 4 bases from J, with 13 bases between. Germline loops: CDR1 LNHDA, CDR2 SQIVND (reference sequence). Here the CDR3 DNA reads TGTGCCAGTAGTATATGGCAGGGGAACGCAGATACGCAGTATTTT. Translating gives CASSIWQGNADTQYF.

The chain has TRBV10-3 and TRBJ2-3; no definite D call. Deletions cut 8 bases from V and 2 bases from J, with 20 bases between. CDR3 size: 16 residues. Per the germline V gene, CDR1 is ENHRY and CDR2 is SYGVKD. This CDR3 reads CAIGHGSADPTDTQYF. CDR3 in DNA: TGTGCCATCGGGCATGGATCGGCAGACCCCACAGATACGCAGTATTTT.

This clone showed up just a few times. The CDR3 loop reads CASSPRGGRDTQYF. CDR3 DNA: TGTGCCAGCAGCCCGAGGGGGGGCCGAGATACGCAGTATTTT. V is TRBV7-2 and J is TRBJ2-3; weak D call: TRBD2 (7 bases). CDR3 length: 14 amino acids. Per germline, CDR1 SGHTA and CDR2 FQGNSA. The V end lost 5 bases, the J end lost 5 bases, and 14 bases lay between the germline ends.

The V gene is TRBV4-1, the J gene TRBJ2-1, with 7 bases aligning to TRBD2. Germline CDR1 and CDR2: MGHRA and YSYEKL. The CDR3 has 16 residues. The V segment lost 0 bases and the J segment 8 bases; nucleotides outside the gene matches: 10. CDR3 coding DNA: TGCGCCAGCAGCCAAGATCTGGCTAGCGGATGGGATGAGCAGTTCTTC. Translated: CASSQDLASGWDEQFF.

This clone was detected only a few times. This sequence joins TRBV27 and TRBJ1-2; TRBD1 agrees at 7 bases. Per germline, CDR1 MNHEY and CDR2 SMNVEV (reference sequence). With 2 bases clipped from V and 12 bases from J, the junction kept 9 bases outside the gene matches. The CDR3 loop spans 13 amino acids. CDR3 DNA: TGTGCCAGCAGTTTACTAGGGGGCGCGAAGAACACCTTC. As protein: CASSLLGGAKNTF.

This rearrangement joins TRBV29-1 to TRBJ2-2; TRBD1 matches 9 bases. J was trimmed by 3 bases and V by 5 bases; bases with no gene match: 7. The length of the CDR3 is 15 residues. Germline CDR1 reads SQVTM; CDR2 reads ANQGSEA. The CDR3 loop is CSVQRTGVYTGELFF. CDR3 DNA: TGCAGCGTTCAGCGGACAGGGGTGTACACCGGGGAGCTGTTTTTT.

Remarks on this clone: At one of its ends the junction is not consistent with the germline gene, which may arise from a read error. This rearrangement joins TRBV18 to TRBJ2-5; weak D call: TRBD1 (5 bases). Germline V gene data show CDR1 as KGHSH and CDR2 as LQKENI. The CDR3 contains 13 residues. The CDR3 nucleotides are TGTGCCAGCACACCCCAGGGTAGAGAGACCCAGTACTTC. It is translated as CASTPQGRETQYF.

This clone was seen a single time. The rearrangement uses TRBV7-8 and TRBJ1-2; weak D call: TRBD1 (6 bases). The CDR3 runs 16 residues. Trimming cost V 5 bases and J 7 bases, with 23 bases left between them. Germline-derived CDR1 and CDR2 are SGHVS and FQNEAQ. The CDR3 sequence is CASSTGTTSYVSGYTF. CDR3 sequence (DNA): TGTGCCAGCAGCACCGGGACAACCAGTTATGTGAGTGGCTACACCTTC.

The V call is TRBV19, the J call TRBJ1-5, with TRBD1 matching 10 bases. Trimming removed 2 bases from V and 6 bases from J; junction bases left unmatched: 10. The CDR3 extends over 17 amino acids. Per the germline V gene, CDR1 is LNHDA and CDR2 is SQIVND (reference sequence). Written as DNA, the CDR3 is TGTGCCAGTAGTATATCTACTGGGACAGGGGTCCCTCAGCCCCAGCATTTT. Its protein product is CASSISTGTGVPQPQHF.